The T cell receptor (beta chain) under discussion was sequenced for a study of blood T cell repertoires in COVID-19. Study at large: The samples span acute and convalescent COVID-19 from the United States, Italy and Spain.

With 2 bases clipped from V and 5 bases from J, the junction kept 6 bases outside the gene matches. The CDR3 is 15 amino acids. In germline, CDR1 is MNHEY, CDR2 SMNVEV (reference sequence). TCRdb keeps only in-frame clones here, not all; method: immunoSEQ multiplex PCR. The table lists about 250,000 clones, more than 75% of them singletons. Membership in each cohort depended on participant-reported clinical history. The sequence derives from a young man who had recovered from COVID-19. V usage is TRBV27 and J usage is TRBJ2-7; 10 nucleotides match TRBD1. Sequences were obtained from PBMCs or T cells enriched from blood (not recorded which). DNA for the CDR3: TGTGCCAGCAGTTTAGCGCGACAGGGGGCACACGAGCAGTACTTC. This gives the protein CASSLARQGAHEQYF.